The text below deals with one TCR beta chain. This clonotype was detected ten times or more. This clone's antigen is unknown. Within one base of it there is no much larger clone, and no base qualities were kept. The sample belongs to a study of human T cells and chemical hapten exposure (dated by TCRdb to about 2021). About the study as a whole: For sensitization, 2% DPC in acetone was applied to a 2 cm by 2 cm area of upper inner arm skin. Weekly therapeutic DPC doses were additionally applied to the scalp of patients throughout the roughly 23-week study period. Patch tests used Finn chambers with 0.01% DPC on the upper back, scored after 6 days by International Contact Dermatitis Research Group standards. Most of the patients in the cohort were female, and the cohort covered alopecia areata with under or over 50% scalp involvement, alopecia totalis and alopecia universalis. Libraries were pooled for sequencing, and per-sample TCR yields varied mainly because of small differences in library volumes within the pool. Peripheral blood TCR repertoire changes were tracked in vivo in alopecia patients during primary and secondary sensitization to the hapten diphenylcyclopropenone (DPC). Blood samples were taken from patients before sensitization (week 0) and then at 2, 6 and about 24 weeks after DPC sensitization. For TCR sequencing, blood came from 25 to 35 alopecia patients at anywhere from one to four time points (pre-sensitization, 2, 6 and 24 weeks).

Library prep was done by RACE. TCRdb names NextSeq 500 as the instrument used. During library preparation, unique molecular identifiers were attached to individual cDNA molecules so that TCRs could be counted in a quantitative, reproducible way. From each blood RNA sample, both TCR alpha and TCR beta chains were sequenced. Per the authors' processing: The median number of TCRs per sample was approximately 96,000, ranging from roughly 20,000 to 700,000. The Decombinator software suite was used to annotate V, J and CDR3 in the TCR reads. Every sample was subsampled to the same number of TCRs (28,000) for the PS versus PT1 abundance plots. Expanded TCRs were defined as absent before sensitization and observed at least eight times at the 2-week time point. The raw public reads went through TCRdb reprocessing: fastp at Q25, MiXCR clone calling, in-frame beta chains kept. Entries are consolidated by CDR3 protein sequence, retaining the most common genes and DNA. The V and J calls shown here were made by TCRdb, not taken from the authors' results. The sample table shows roughly 260,000 distinct CDR3 sequences, and approximately 8.4% are seen once. About 2.5% of the sample rests with the top ten.

The intended sense of this specimen's time point label: pre-sensitization, week 0. Reading the label with the study, this specimen's treatment or condition is: therapeutic diphenylcyclopropenone sensitization with weekly scalp DPC. At every patch-test visit, the blood draw took place before the patch test was put on. Patients were considered eligible if aged 18 to 70, diagnosed with alopecia and deemed suitable for DPC therapy, and patients were excluded if pregnant. Total RNA was extracted from unfractionated whole blood collected in Tempus Blood RNA tubes. From the cysteine through the phenylalanine, the CDR3 covers 13 amino acids. Only the CDR3 DNA stays, 39 bases, in frame from base 1. The germline V gene provides CDR1 SQVTM and CDR2 ANQGSEA. V gives up 7 bases and J gives up 3 bases, and the segment between their germline ends measures 15 bases. General findings and caveats noted by the study authors: The number of PT1 expanded TCRs positively correlated with patch test score, significant at thresholds 8, 16 and 32 but not 4. DPC sensitization did not change how many TCRs were above 1 in 1000 frequency, and no evidence was found of alterations in global repertoire structure. Because every patient had alopecia, a presumed autoimmune disease, the patients' immune response might differ from that of healthy individuals. Repeated subsampling changed both the strength of the expansion versus patch-test correlation and the threshold at which the correlation became significant. Significantly more large CDR3 similarity clusters were formed by expanded TCRs than by pre-sensitization or healthy control sets, consistent with antigen-driven responses.

The rearrangement joined TRBV29-1 to TRBJ1-1; the D gene is not confidently resolved. Material: whole blood, obtained in connection with sensitization to the hapten diphenylcyclopropenone (DPC). This TCR was sampled from a woman in her forties with alopecia areata. Some clones in this sample may be carry-over from other donors' samples. The bases read TGCAGCGCCCAGAGAAGGGCGGACACTGAAGCTTTCTTT. It specifies CSAQRRADTEAFF.